Below, 30 T cell receptor beta chains from the same sample are listed, as sequenced in a study of Siglec-9 on CD8 T cells in melanoma. Clones were read by immunoSEQ multiplex PCR, and TCRdb kept only the in-frame ones, dropping some. The repertoire consists of about 36,000 clones, with about 80% occurring once and the leading ten covering roughly 1.8%. The sample consisted of Siglec-9- CD8+ T cells sorted from blood. The source is a human donor in good health.

This clone was counted only a few times. The rearrangement uses TRBV27 and TRBJ2-7, with D tentatively TRBD2 (6 bases). Germline CDR1 is MNHEY and CDR2 is SMNVEV (reference sequence). The CDR3 contains 14 residues. V shed 5 bases and J shed 2 bases, with 13 bases lying between them. The CDR3 is CASSQGLATYEQYF. The CDR3 DNA is TGTGCCAGCAGTCAGGGACTCGCTACCTACGAGCAGTACTTC.

This clone was picked up one time. This chain joins TRBV9 and TRBJ2-2; TRBD1 aligns across 10 bases. This CDR3 comprises 14 residues. Per the germline V gene, CDR1 is SGDLS and CDR2 is YYNGEE. J was trimmed by 5 bases and V by 5 bases; bases with no gene match: 3. The CDR3 sequence: CASRGQGRTGELFF. The CDR3 DNA sequence: TGTGCCAGCAGGGGACAGGGGAGAACCGGGGAGCTGTTTTTT.

This clone was observed once. This chain connects TRBV6-5 to TRBJ2-3; either TRBD1 or TRBD2 may supply D (6 bases each). The germline V gene has CDR1 MNHEY and CDR2 SVGAGI. There are 15 residues in the CDR3. Trimming removed 6 bases at V and 0 bases at J, with 13 bases between. The CDR3 reads CASSSQGTSTDTQYF. CDR3 nucleotides: TGTGCCAGCAGCTCCCAGGGGACTAGCACAGATACGCAGTATTTT.

The chain has TRBV7-8 and TRBJ2-1; D is uncertain. The V gene's germline CDR1 is SGHVS and CDR2 FQNEAQ. The CDR3 runs to 15 residues. V was shortened by 5 bases and J by 1 base, with 12 bases between the two germline ends. CDR3 nucleotide sequence: TGTGCCAGCAGCCCCCTTACTGGTTCCTACAATGAGCAGTTCTTC. Encoded protein: CASSPLTGSYNEQFF.

The chain couples TRBV29-1 to TRBJ2-7, with D possibly being TRBD2 (5 bases). The CDR3 has 12 amino acids. Germline CDR1 reads SQVTM; CDR2 reads ANQGSEA. Deletions cut 5 bases from V and 4 bases from J, with 12 bases between. This CDR3 reads CSVHLDSYEQYF. CDR3 DNA: TGCAGCGTTCATTTGGACTCTTACGAGCAGTACTTC.

The chain carries TRBV6-4 and TRBJ1-1; D unresolved. Trimming took off 3 bases at V and 1 base at J, with 24 bases between the two ends. This CDR3 contains 19 residues. Looked up from germline, CDR1 is MRHNA and CDR2 is SNTAGT. The CDR3 region is CASSELPFSNGGPNTEAFF. DNA for the CDR3: TGTGCCAGCAGTGAGTTGCCTTTCTCGAATGGTGGCCCGAACACTGAAGCTTTCTTT.

The chain employs TRBV19 and TRBJ1-5, with 7 bases aligning to TRBD1. The CDR3 is 15 amino acids. The V gene's germline CDR1 is LNHDA and CDR2 SQIVND (reference sequence). The J segment lost 1 base and the V segment lost 5 bases, leaving 5 bases of the junction unmatched. CDR3 loop: CASSPRTGSNQPQHF. CDR3 coding DNA: TGTGCCAGTAGTCCCCGGACAGGAAGCAATCAGCCCCAGCATTTT.

The V call is TRBV28, the J call TRBJ1-5, with unresolved D. Per germline, CDR1 MDHEN and CDR2 SYDVKM. The CDR3 runs to 15 residues. Trimming stripped 1 base from V and 0 bases from J, with 7 bases between. In DNA form, the CDR3 reads TGTGCCAGCAGTTTATTGGACTATAGCAATCAGCCCCAGCATTTT. This translates into CASSLLDYSNQPQHF.

The chain recombines TRBV28 with TRBJ2-7; no reliable D call. Germline V lookup: CDR1 MDHEN, CDR2 SYDVKM. V shed 10 bases and J shed 4 bases, with 11 bases lying between them. CDR3 length: 11 residues. DNA of the CDR3: TGTGCCACCTCAGCGTGGTACGAGCAGTACTTC. Translation: CATSAWYEQYF.

J is TRBJ2-7 and V is TRBV29-1; 7 nucleotides agree with TRBD1. The CDR3 has 13 residues. From germline, CDR1 is SQVTM and CDR2 ANQGSEA. The trim removed 6 bases at V and 3 bases at J, leaving 8 bases unmatched. DNA for the CDR3: TGCAGCGTGGGGGACAGTATGAGCTACGAGCAGTACTTC. Residues: CSVGDSMSYEQYF.

The rearrangement uses TRBV7-8 and TRBJ2-1; 9 bases are a match to TRBD2. CDR1 is SGHVS and CDR2 is FQNEAQ in the germline V gene. Trimming at V came to 2 bases and at J to 0 bases, leaving 2 bases not matched to a gene. The CDR3 is made up of 16 amino acids. The DNA of the CDR3 is TGTGCCAGCAGCTTACTAGCGGGGAGCTCCTACAATGAGCAGTTCTTC. Residues: CASSLLAGSSYNEQFF.

The CDR3 sequence is CASSQTEGGEQFF. The CDR3 nucleotides read TGTGCCAGTAGTCAAACTGAGGGGGGTGAGCAGTTCTTC. The chain combines TRBV19 with TRBJ2-1; D tentatively fits TRBD1 or TRBD2 (6 bases each). Deletions cut 5 bases from V and 9 bases from J, with 14 bases between. The germline V gene has CDR1 LNHDA and CDR2 SQIVND (reference sequence). The length of the CDR3 is 13 residues.

This chain joins TRBV30 and TRBJ2-1; D gene uncertain. Between the trimmed V and J ends, which lost 2 bases and 7 bases, there was a span of 9 bases. CDR3 length equals 12 residues. Germline V gives CDR1 GTSNPN, CDR2 SVGIG (reference sequence). As DNA, the CDR3 is TGTGCCTGGAGTATCTCCTGGAATGAGCAGTTCTTC. It codes for CAWSISWNEQFF.

In regard to this clone: The junction shows a germline mismatch at one end, possibly a read error. The chain joins TRBV6-1 to TRBJ2-7; 11 bases align to TRBD2. Germline V gene lookup returns CDR1 MNHNS and CDR2 SASEGT. This CDR3 region has 18 residues. The DNA for the CDR3 is TGTGCCAGCAGCGAAGCTGAAGTCCTAGCGGGGGGAAGCTACGAGCAGTACTTC. As protein: CASSEAEVLAGGSYEQYF.

This clone showed up just a few times. CDR3 bases: TGCAGCGTTGAGCCGGGACAGGGGTTCACTGCATACAATGAGCAGTTCTTC. It is translated as CSVEPGQGFTAYNEQFF. The V and J genes are TRBV29-1 and TRBJ2-1; the match to TRBD1 covers 10 bases. This CDR3 spans 17 amino acids. With V trimmed by 3 bases and J by 4 bases, 12 bases remained unmatched. CDR1 is SQVTM and CDR2 is ANQGSEA in the germline V gene.

This clone occurred once. The chain carries TRBV19 and TRBJ2-3, with D maybe TRBD2 (6 bases). Looked up from germline, CDR1 is LNHDA and CDR2 is SQIVND (reference sequence). CDR3 size: 16 residues. V gave up 2 bases and J gave up 4 bases, with 16 bases separating them. The CDR3 DNA reads as TGTGCCAGTAGTATAACGGGGGAGGATTTGGCAGATACGCAGTATTTT. Amino acid sequence: CASSITGEDLADTQYF.

This clone appeared a few times. The chain employs TRBV7-9 and TRBJ2-1; D remains ambiguous. The CDR3 has 12 amino acids. Germline values: CDR1 SEHNR, CDR2 FQNEAQ (reference sequence). V lost 6 bases and J 7 bases, leaving 10 bases between the germline ends. The CDR3 bases are TGTGCCAGCAGTTTACTCTTGAATGAGCAGTTCTTC. It specifies CASSLLLNEQFF.

This clone occurred a few times. The genes are TRBV29-1 and TRBJ1-1; TRBD1 might be the D (6 bases). Germline values: CDR1 SQVTM, CDR2 ANQGSEA. There are 12 residues in the CDR3. Trimming took 7 bases from V and 6 from J, leaving 15 bases between them. The CDR3 DNA reads as TGCAGCGCCGAGGACAGTAAGCCTGAAGCTTTCTTT. It codes for CSAEDSKPEAFF.

In DNA form, the CDR3 reads TGCGCCAGCAGTGTGCCCCCCCCTCAGGGGATGGGATATGGCTACACCTTC. Amino acids: CASSVPPPQGMGYGYTF. This chain links TRBV10-1 with TRBJ1-2, with D possibly being TRBD1 (6 bases). Germline loops: CDR1 WNHNN, CDR2 SYGVQD (reference sequence). This CDR3 has 17 residues. Trimming cost V 4 bases and J 5 bases, with 23 bases left between them.

The chain combines TRBV25-1 with TRBJ1-1, with 7 bases identical to TRBD1. The CDR3 runs 16 residues. The V gene's germline CDR1 is MGHDK and CDR2 SYGVNS. V lost 5 bases to trimming and J lost 0 bases; unmatched junction nucleotides: 9. The CDR3, as DNA: TGTGCCAGCAGTAATGTAGGGGGCAGTCTGAACACTGAAGCTTTCTTT. Translated: CASSNVGGSLNTEAFF.

The rearrangement joins TRBV7-2 to TRBJ2-3; 8 positions agree with TRBD2. With 4 bases clipped from V and 1 base from J, the junction kept 7 bases outside the gene matches. The germline V gene has CDR1 SGHTA and CDR2 FQGNSA. The CDR3 is made up of 16 amino acids. CDR3 residues: CASSSYPTSGTDTQYF. The CDR3 DNA is TGTGCCAGCAGCTCCTACCCGACTAGCGGCACAGATACGCAGTATTTT.

The chain is built from TRBV29-1 and TRBJ2-5; D not resolved. V shed 5 bases and J shed 5 bases, with 9 bases lying between them. Germline lookup yields CDR1 SQVTM and CDR2 ANQGSEA. The CDR3 has 11 residues. This CDR3 is CSVQRVETQYF. CDR3 coding DNA: TGCAGCGTTCAGAGAGTGGAGACCCAGTACTTC. Drawing the rest from reference TRBV29-1 and TRBJ2-5, the complete variable domain is SAVISQKPSRDICQRGTSLTIQCQVDSQVTMMFWYRQQPGQSLTLIATANQGSEATYESGFVIDKFPISRPNLTFSTLTVSNMSPEDSSIYLCSVQRVETQYFGPGTRLLVL.

Notes on this clone: A read error may produce the germline difference seen at one junction end. The DNA for the CDR3 is TGTGCTAGCAGCTTAGTCACAGGGGCCTACAATGAGCAGTTCTTC. As protein: CASSLVTGAYNEQFF. The V gene is TRBV7-7, the J gene TRBJ2-1, with 7 bases matching TRBD1. The germline V gene has CDR1 SSHAT and CDR2 FNYEAQ (reference sequence). The CDR3 is 15 residues long.

This chain joins TRBV9 and TRBJ2-7, with D uncertain. Germline V gene sequence: CDR1 SGDLS, CDR2 YYNGEE. The germline V and J ends were trimmed by 3 bases and 0 bases, with 13 bases remaining between them. The CDR3 totals 15 residues. As DNA, the CDR3 is TGTGCCAGCAGCGAGACGGGCGGTAGCTCCTACGAGCAGTACTTC. It codes for CASSETGGSSYEQYF.

The gene calls are TRBV19 and TRBJ1-5, with a tentative D call TRBD1 (6 bases). The CDR3 consists of 18 residues. Germline lookup yields CDR1 LNHDA and CDR2 SQIVND (reference sequence). V shed 3 bases and J shed 3 bases, with 21 bases lying between them. CDR3 DNA sequence: TGTGCCAGTAGTATTGATTTGGTTTCAGGGGACATCAATCAGCCCCAGCATTTT. This gives the protein CASSIDLVSGDINQPQHF.

V and J are TRBV30 and TRBJ2-3; the match to TRBD1 covers 7 bases. After removal of 0 bases from V and 4 bases from J, the junction contained 1 base not matched to a gene. The CDR3 covers 13 residues. Germline V gives CDR1 GTSNPN, CDR2 SVGIG (reference sequence). The CDR3 region is CAWSVGGPDTQYF. The CDR3 DNA follows: TGTGCCTGGAGTGTAGGGGGCCCAGATACGCAGTATTTT.

The V gene is TRBV10-2, the J gene TRBJ2-1; D may be TRBD2 (6 bases). The V gene lost 6 bases and the J gene lost 15 bases, with 18 bases spanning the gap. Germline values: CDR1 WSHSY, CDR2 SAAADI. This CDR3 is built from 12 residues. DNA of the CDR3: TGCGCCAGCAGCGGGGACTTTATTAATCGGTTCTTC. It specifies CASSGDFINRFF.

The rearrangement uses TRBV6-5 and TRBJ1-5; the D gene is possibly TRBD1 (5 bases). V shed 5 bases and J shed 4 bases, with 12 bases lying between them. The CDR3 runs 14 residues. Germline CDR1 MNHEY, CDR2 SVGAGI. DNA of the CDR3: TGTGCCAGCAGTCCGGGACTGGTGAATCAGCCCCAGCATTTT. This codes for CASSPGLVNQPQHF.

This sequence joins TRBV7-9 and TRBJ1-4; D may be TRBD1 (6 bases). Trimming cost V 1 base and J 5 bases, with 11 bases left between them. From germline, CDR1 is SEHNR and CDR2 FQNEAQ (reference sequence). The CDR3 has 15 residues. The CDR3 bases are TGTGCCAGCAGCTTAGTAGGGGGTCTGAATGAAAAACTGTTTTTT. This codes for CASSLVGGLNEKLFF.

This chain uses TRBV6-6 with TRBJ1-2; tentatively, D is TRBD1 (6 bases). This CDR3 is 13 amino acids long. Per the germline V gene, CDR1 is MNHNY and CDR2 is SVGAGI (reference sequence). Trimming removed 8 bases at V and 2 bases at J, with 12 bases between. The CDR3 loop is CASYTGTNYGYTF. The CDR3 DNA sequence: TGTGCCAGCTATACCGGGACAAACTATGGCTACACCTTC.